The TCR beta chain described here comes from a study of blood T cell repertoires in COVID-19. The overall study: PBMCs, B-cell-depleted T cells, or T cells provided the cDNA or gDNA that made up the material.

Across 20 to 25 US areas, participants ranged in age from roughly 18 to 95 years. Recovered participants had two consecutive negative NP/OP PCR tests, healthcare professional clearance, or symptom resolution. TCRdb's table, derived via immunoSEQ multiplex PCR, lists solely in-frame clones and lacks some. The sample contains 200,000 or so clones, roughly four fifths of which appear only once. Germline V gene sequence: CDR1 ENHRY, CDR2 SYGVKD. V lost 4 bases and J lost 7; bases outside the gene matches: 15. The CDR3 is 16 amino acids. The sample was PBMCs or T cells enriched from blood (not recorded which). The chain has TRBV10-3 and TRBJ1-2; 7 bases are a match to TRBD1. This TCR was recovered from a man aged 40-49 years who had recovered from COVID-19. The CDR3 nucleotides are TGTGCCATCAGTGCCACCCAGGAGGAGGGGGCTCGTGGCTACACCTTC. It codes for CAISATQEEGARGYTF.